Included here is one T cell receptor beta chain sequence, with context. The sample is drawn from a study of blood T cell repertoires in COVID-19. Original processing notes: Amplification with reference gene primers provided the estimates of nucleated cell counts. The protocol was immunoSEQ multiplex PCR, while the TCRdb copy is restricted to in-frame clones and leaves out a portion. D and trimming were read from the DNA, whereas the V and J calls and clone size are those reported in that table. Seen here are over 300,000 clones, nearly 90% observed once, and the top ten hold 4.5% to 7%. The CDR3 spans 13 residues. Deletions cut 2 bases from V and 6 bases from J, with 10 bases between. CDR1 is LGHDT, CDR2 YNNKEL, per germline (reference sequence). Recruits, aged roughly 18 to 95 years, lived in under 25 US areas. Clinical histories supplied by participants themselves formed the basis of cohort assignment.

This TCR was sampled from a woman aged 30 to 39 who had recovered from COVID-19. The chain uses TRBV3-1 (or the pseudogene TRBV3-2) and TRBJ1-2, with no clear D. Material: PBMCs or T cells enriched from blood (not recorded which). CDR3 residues: CASSQRASHGYTF. CDR3 bases: TGTGCCAGCAGCCAAAGAGCGTCCCATGGCTACACCTTC.